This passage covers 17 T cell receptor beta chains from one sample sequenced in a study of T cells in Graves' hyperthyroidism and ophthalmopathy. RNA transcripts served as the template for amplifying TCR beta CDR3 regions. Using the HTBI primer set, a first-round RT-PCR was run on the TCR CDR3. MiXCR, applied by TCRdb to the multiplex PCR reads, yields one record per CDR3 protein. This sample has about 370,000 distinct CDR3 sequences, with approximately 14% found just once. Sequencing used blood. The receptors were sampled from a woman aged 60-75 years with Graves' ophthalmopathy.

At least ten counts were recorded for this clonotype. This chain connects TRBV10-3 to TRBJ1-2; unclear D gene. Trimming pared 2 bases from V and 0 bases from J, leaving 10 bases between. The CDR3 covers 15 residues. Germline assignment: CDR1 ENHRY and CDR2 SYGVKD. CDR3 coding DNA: TGTGCCATCAGTGAGGGACGTCCAGCTAACTATGGCTACACCTTC. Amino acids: CAISEGRPANYGYTF.

This chain's CDR3 is CASWWSSYPRTGPNTRMNTEAFF. The CDR3 coding sequence is TGTGCCAGCTGGTGGAGCAGTTATCCACGGACAGGGCCCAATACCCGTATGAACACTGAAGCTTTCTTT. The rearrangement links TRBV6-1 to TRBJ1-1; 8 nucleotides align to TRBD1. This CDR3 is built from 23 residues. The V segment lost 8 bases and the J segment 0 bases; nucleotides outside the gene matches: 32. From germline, CDR1 is MNHNS and CDR2 SASEGT.

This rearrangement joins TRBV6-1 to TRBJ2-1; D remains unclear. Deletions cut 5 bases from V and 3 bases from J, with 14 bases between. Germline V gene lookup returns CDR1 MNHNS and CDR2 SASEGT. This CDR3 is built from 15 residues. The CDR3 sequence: CASSPDTPIYNEQFF. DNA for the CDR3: TGTGCCAGCAGTCCCGACACCCCCATCTACAATGAGCAGTTCTTC.

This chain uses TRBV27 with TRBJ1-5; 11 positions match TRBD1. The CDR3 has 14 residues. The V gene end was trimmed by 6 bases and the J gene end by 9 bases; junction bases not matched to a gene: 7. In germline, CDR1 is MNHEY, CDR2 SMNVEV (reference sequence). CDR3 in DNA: TGTGCCAGCAGCCTGGGACAGGGGGGGGGGCCCCAGCATTTT. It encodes CASSLGQGGGPQHF.

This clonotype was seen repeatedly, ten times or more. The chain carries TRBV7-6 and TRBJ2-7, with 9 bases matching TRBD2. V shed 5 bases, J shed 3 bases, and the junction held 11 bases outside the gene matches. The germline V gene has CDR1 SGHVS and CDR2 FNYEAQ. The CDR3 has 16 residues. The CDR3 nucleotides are TGTGCCAGCAGCCCAAATAGCGGGAGACTCAACTACGAGCAGTACTTC. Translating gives CASSPNSGRLNYEQYF.

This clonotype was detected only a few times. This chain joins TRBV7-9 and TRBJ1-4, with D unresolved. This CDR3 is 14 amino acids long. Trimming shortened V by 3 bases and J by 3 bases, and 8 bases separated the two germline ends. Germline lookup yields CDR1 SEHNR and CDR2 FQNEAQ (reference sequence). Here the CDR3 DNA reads TGTGCCAGCAGCTTCCGAGGAGCTAATGAAAAACTGTTTTTT. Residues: CASSFRGANEKLFF.

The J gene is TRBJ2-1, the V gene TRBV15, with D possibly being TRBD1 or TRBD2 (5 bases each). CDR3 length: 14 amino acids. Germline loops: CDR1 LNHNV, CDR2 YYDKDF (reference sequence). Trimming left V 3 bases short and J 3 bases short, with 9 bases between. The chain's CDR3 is CATSSGTVYNEQFF. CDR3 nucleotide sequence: TGTGCCACCAGCAGCGGGACGGTCTACAATGAGCAGTTCTTC.

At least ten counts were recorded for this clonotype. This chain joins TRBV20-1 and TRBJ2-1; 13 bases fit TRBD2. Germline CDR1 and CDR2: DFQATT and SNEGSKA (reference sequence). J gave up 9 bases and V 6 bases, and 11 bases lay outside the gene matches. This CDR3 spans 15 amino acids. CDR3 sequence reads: CSAPPGLAGQAEQFF. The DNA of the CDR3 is TGCAGTGCCCCACCGGGACTAGCGGGACAAGCTGAGCAGTTCTTC.

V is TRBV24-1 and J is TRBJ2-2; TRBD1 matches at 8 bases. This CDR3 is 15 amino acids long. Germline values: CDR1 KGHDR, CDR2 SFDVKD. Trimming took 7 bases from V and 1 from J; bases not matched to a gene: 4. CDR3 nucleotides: TGTGCCACCAGCGAACAGGGGGTGAACACCGGGGAGCTGTTTTTT. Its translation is CATSEQGVNTGELFF.

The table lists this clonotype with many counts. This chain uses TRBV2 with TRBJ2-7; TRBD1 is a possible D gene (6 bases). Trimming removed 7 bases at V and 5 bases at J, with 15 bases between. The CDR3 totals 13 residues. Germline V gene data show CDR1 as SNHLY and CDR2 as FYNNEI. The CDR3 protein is CASMSTGTHEQYF. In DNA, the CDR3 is TGTGCCAGCATGTCAACAGGGACCCACGAGCAGTACTTC.

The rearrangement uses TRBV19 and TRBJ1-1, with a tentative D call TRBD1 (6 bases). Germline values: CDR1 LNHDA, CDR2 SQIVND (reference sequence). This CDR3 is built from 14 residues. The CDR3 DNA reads TGTGCGACGGGGGCAGAAATCATGAACACTGAAGCTTTCTTT. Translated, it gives CATGAEIMNTEAFF.

The CDR3 coding sequence is TGCGCCAGCAGCCAAGGATCCTCGGGGAGCGAGCAGTACTTC. Translating it yields CASSQGSSGSEQYF. The gene calls are TRBV4-1 and TRBJ2-7; tentative D call: TRBD2 (5 bases). V was shortened by 1 base and J by 6 bases, with 13 bases between the two germline ends. CDR1 and CDR2 (germline): MGHRA, YSYEKL. This CDR3 spans 14 amino acids.

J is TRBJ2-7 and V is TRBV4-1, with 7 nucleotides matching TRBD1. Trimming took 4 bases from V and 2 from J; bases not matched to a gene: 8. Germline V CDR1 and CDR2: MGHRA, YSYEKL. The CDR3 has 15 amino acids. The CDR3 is CASSRTGQWTYEQYF. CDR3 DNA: TGCGCCAGCAGCCGTACGGGACAGTGGACCTACGAGCAGTACTTC.

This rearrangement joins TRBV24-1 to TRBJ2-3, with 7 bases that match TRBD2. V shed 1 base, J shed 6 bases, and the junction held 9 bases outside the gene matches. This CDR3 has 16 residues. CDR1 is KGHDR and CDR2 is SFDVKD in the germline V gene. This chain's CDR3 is CATSDLAGPTPDTQYF. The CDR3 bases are TGTGCCACCAGTGATTTAGCGGGGCCCACACCTGATACGCAGTATTTT.

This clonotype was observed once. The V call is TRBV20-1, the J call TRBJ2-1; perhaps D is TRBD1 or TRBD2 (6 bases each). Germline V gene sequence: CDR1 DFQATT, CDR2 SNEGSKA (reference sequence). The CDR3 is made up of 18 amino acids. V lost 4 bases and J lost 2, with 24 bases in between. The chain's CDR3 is CSATLIGGRSQAYNEQFF. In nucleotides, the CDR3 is TGCAGTGCTACCCTTATAGGGGGGAGGTCCCAAGCCTACAATGAGCAGTTCTTC.

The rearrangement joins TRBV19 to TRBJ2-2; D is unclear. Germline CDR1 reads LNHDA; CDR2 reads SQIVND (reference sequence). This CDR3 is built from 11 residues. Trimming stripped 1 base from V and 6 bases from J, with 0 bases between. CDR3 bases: TGTGCCAGTAGTATAGCCGGGGAGCTGTTTTTT. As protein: CASSIAGELFF.

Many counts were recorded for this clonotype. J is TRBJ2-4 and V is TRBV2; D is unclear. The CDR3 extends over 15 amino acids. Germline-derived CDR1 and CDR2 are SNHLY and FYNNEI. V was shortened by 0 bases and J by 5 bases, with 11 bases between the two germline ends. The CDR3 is CASSEADFPQNIQYF. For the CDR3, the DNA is TGTGCCAGCAGTGAAGCAGACTTCCCTCAAAACATTCAGTACTTC.